These 24 T cell receptor beta chains were sequenced from one sample in a study of T-cell reconstitution after alpha-beta-depleted transplantation in children. During its preparation, the TCRbeta library received unique molecular identifiers. Each CDR3 protein is one row after TCRdb ran MiXCR on the PCR reads. The sample has over 200,000 distinct CDR3 sequences, 8.5% to 10% seen once; the top ten hold about 6.2%. The material sequenced was PBMCs from the stem cell graft donor, taken from the stem cell graft. These receptors were collected from a human donor who donated a stem cell graft to a child with acute lymphoblastic leukemia.

Many counts were recorded for this clonotype. V is TRBV6-2 or TRBV6-3 and J is TRBJ1-1; perhaps TRBD1 as D (5 bases). Looked up from germline, CDR1 is MNHEY and CDR2 is SVGEGT. V was shortened by 4 bases and J by 7 bases, with 10 bases between the two germline ends. This CDR3 contains 12 residues. In nucleotides, the CDR3 is TGTGCCAGCAGTTTGGGACGGCTTGAAGCTTTCTTT. This translates into CASSLGRLEAFF.

This clonotype appeared a few times. The chain uses TRBV7-6 and TRBJ1-5; D is perhaps TRBD1 (5 bases). Per the germline V gene, CDR1 is SGHVS and CDR2 is FNYEAQ. The CDR3 runs 13 residues. V was pared by 3 bases and J by 5 bases, with 8 bases between. The CDR3 region has the DNA TGTGCCAGCAGCTTGGGGGAAGATCAGCCCCAGCATTTT. It yields the protein CASSLGEDQPQHF.

This clonotype was observed many times. The chain joins TRBV27 to TRBJ2-3, with TRBD1 matching 7 bases. The trim removed 3 bases at V and 7 bases at J, leaving 13 bases unmatched. The germline V gene has CDR1 MNHEY and CDR2 SMNVEV (reference sequence). There are 16 residues in the CDR3. CDR3 nucleotides: TGTGCCAGCAGTTTTATAATGACAGGGAGAGGAAATACGCAGTATTTT. It encodes CASSFIMTGRGNTQYF.

This clonotype appeared once. V and J are TRBV20-1 and TRBJ1-2; the D gene is possibly TRBD1 (5 bases). The CDR3 consists of 12 residues. Germline lookup yields CDR1 DFQATT and CDR2 SNEGSKA (reference sequence). Trimming stripped 3 bases from V and 3 bases from J, with 8 bases between. In nucleotides, the CDR3 is TGCAGTGCTAGTGTGGGGCACTATGGCTACACCTTC. Translation gives CSASVGHYGYTF.

The chain has TRBV7-8 and TRBJ2-1; possibly TRBD2 for D (6 bases). Trimming took off 5 bases at V and 8 bases at J, with 10 bases between the two ends. This CDR3 has 12 amino acids. CDR1 and CDR2 from the germline V gene are SGHVS and FQNEAQ. The CDR3 protein is CASSITSYEQFF. The CDR3 DNA follows: TGTGCCAGCAGCATAACTAGCTATGAGCAGTTCTTC.

This clonotype was seen repeatedly, ten times or more. The chain employs TRBV11-2 and TRBJ2-7; D assignment may be TRBD1 or TRBD2 (5 bases each). The CDR3 runs to 18 residues. V was cut by 5 bases and J by 0 bases, with 23 bases left in between. CDR1 and CDR2 (germline): SGHAT, FQNNGV. The CDR3 DNA sequence: TGTGCCAGCAGCCTTCTCAAACGGGGAAGAGGGGACTCCTACGAGCAGTACTTC. Its translation: CASSLLKRGRGDSYEQYF.

In its sample, this clonotype was seen a few times. Here the CDR3 reads CSVATRGTHTRNEQFF. The CDR3 DNA sequence: TGCAGCGTCGCGACACGCGGGACCCATACCCGAAATGAGCAGTTCTTC. V usage is TRBV29-1 and J usage is TRBJ2-1, with D maybe TRBD2 (6 bases). The CDR3 spans 16 residues. V dropped 6 bases and J dropped 7 bases, with 25 bases sitting between them. The germline gives CDR1 SQVTM, CDR2 ANQGSEA.

A few counts support this clonotype. The V call is TRBV7-9, the J call TRBJ2-5, with TRBD1 identical over 8 bases. The length of the CDR3 is 15 residues. Trimming removed 5 bases from V and 2 bases from J; junction bases left unmatched: 7. Germline V CDR1 and CDR2: SEHNR, FQNEAQ (reference sequence). Here the CDR3 DNA reads TGTGCCAGCAGCGACGACAGGGGTTCTCAAGAGACCCAGTACTTC. Translation: CASSDDRGSQETQYF.

The table lists this clonotype with many counts. This chain links TRBV20-1 with TRBJ2-1; 9 positions agree with TRBD2. The CDR3 is made up of 15 amino acids. V was clipped by 5 bases and J by 10 bases; unmatched bases: 15. The germline V gene encodes CDR1 DFQATT and CDR2 SNEGSKA (reference sequence). CDR3 bases: TGCAGTGCTCGCCACCCTAGCGGGGCTGACGGCGAGCAGTTCTTC. Its protein product is CSARHPSGADGEQFF.

The CDR3, as DNA: TGTGCTAGTGAACTGAACACCGGGGAGCTGTTTTTT. Translated, it gives CASELNTGELFF. The chain links TRBV12-5 to TRBJ2-2; D is undetermined. The CDR3 sequence is 12 residues long. The ends were cut back, 7 bases at V and 1 base at J, with 4 bases in the middle. Germline V gene lookup returns CDR1 LGHNT and CDR2 FRNRAP.

This clonotype has ten or more counts. The chain has TRBV7-2 and TRBJ2-7, with TRBD2 matching over 7 bases. Germline-derived CDR1 and CDR2 are SGHTA and FQGNSA. The ends lost 4 bases at V and 3 bases at J; junction bases unmatched: 6. CDR3 length equals 14 residues. The CDR3 bases are TGTGCCAGCAGCTCGCTAGCGGTGAGCTACGAGCAGTACTTC. It specifies CASSSLAVSYEQYF. The full variable domain, in which reference TRBV7-2 and TRBJ2-7 provide the parts outside the CDR3, is GAGVSQSPSNKVTEKGKDVELRCDPISGHTALYWYRQSLGQGLEFLIYFQGNSAPDKSGLPSDRFSAERTGGSVSTLTIQRTQQEDSAVYLCASSSLAVSYEQYFGPGTRLTVT.

There are a few counts of this clonotype. The chain links TRBV6-2 or TRBV6-3 to TRBJ1-1; 8 bases map to TRBD1. V was pared by 5 bases and J by 7 bases, with 18 bases of the junction left unmatched. The CDR3 covers 17 residues. Germline V gene lookup returns CDR1 MNHEY and CDR2 SVGEGT. CDR3 region: CASSPLPGGVGYGEAFF. The CDR3 bases are TGTGCCAGCAGTCCGCTCCCAGGGGGCGTCGGGTACGGTGAAGCTTTCTTT.

This clonotype was counted a few times. This rearrangement joins TRBV6-6 to TRBJ2-5, with D possibly being TRBD1 (6 bases). This CDR3 comprises 13 residues. Trimming took 2 bases from V and 9 from J, leaving 13 bases between them. Germline V lookup: CDR1 MNHNY, CDR2 SVGAGI (reference sequence). CDR3 sequence (DNA): TGTGCCAGCAGTTACCCCACAGGGTACGCCCAGTACTTC. This gives the protein CASSYPTGYAQYF.

This sequence joins TRBV6-5 and TRBJ1-4, with D maybe TRBD1 (5 bases). From germline, CDR1 is MNHEY and CDR2 SVGAGI. The CDR3 length is 14 residues. V was pared by 2 bases and J by 5 bases, with 9 bases between. CDR3 sequence (DNA): TGTGCCAGCAGTTACGGGGGTAGCAATGAAAAACTGTTTTTT. This gives the protein CASSYGGSNEKLFF.

This clonotype was observed many times. The genes are TRBV10-3 and TRBJ2-1; 12 bases match TRBD2. The CDR3 is 19 residues long. With V trimmed by 4 bases and J by 0 bases, 10 bases remained unmatched. Germline V gives CDR1 ENHRY, CDR2 SYGVKD. The CDR3 loop reads CAISVKTSGGRSSYNEQFF. The CDR3, as DNA: TGTGCCATCAGTGTAAAGACTAGCGGGGGCCGGAGCTCCTACAATGAGCAGTTCTTC.

This clonotype was seen a few times. The rearrangement uses TRBV7-8 and TRBJ2-7; weak D call: TRBD1 (5 bases). V shed 4 bases and J shed 3 bases, with 16 bases lying between them. CDR3 length: 15 amino acids. The germline V gene encodes CDR1 SGHVS and CDR2 FQNEAQ. The CDR3 coding sequence is TGTGCCAGCAGCTCCACGACAGCGTCTCGCTACGAGCAGTACTTC. It yields the protein CASSSTTASRYEQYF.

This clonotype was observed at least ten times. The DNA of the CDR3 is TGTGCCAGCTCACCAGACTTGAACACTGAAGCTTTCTTT. Translating gives CASSPDLNTEAFF. The chain has TRBV18 and TRBJ1-1; D is undetermined. The CDR3 totals 13 residues. V shed 2 bases and J shed 0 bases, with 4 bases lying between them. Per the germline V gene, CDR1 is KGHSH and CDR2 is LQKENI.

This rearrangement joins TRBV24-1 to TRBJ2-5; D gene uncertain. Trimming took off 12 bases at V and 0 bases at J, with 19 bases between the two ends. CDR1 is KGHDR, CDR2 SFDVKD, per germline. The CDR3 covers 15 residues. The CDR3 region is CAATSDPAYQETQYF. The CDR3 DNA follows: TGTGCCGCCACCAGTGATCCAGCATACCAAGAGACCCAGTACTTC.

This clonotype was detected a few times. The V call is TRBV11-2, the J call TRBJ2-7; possible D gene TRBD1, 6 bases. V was clipped by 3 bases and J by 3 bases, with 21 bases between them. This CDR3 is 17 amino acids long. Germline CDR1 SGHAT, CDR2 FQNNGV. The CDR3 is CASSFEGVGHGRYEQYF. The CDR3 nucleotides are TGTGCCAGCAGCTTTGAGGGCGTGGGACACGGGCGCTACGAGCAGTACTTC.

This sequence joins TRBV20-1 and TRBJ2-1; weak D call: TRBD2 (5 bases). CDR3 length equals 11 residues. Trimming pared 1 base from V and 7 bases from J, leaving 5 bases between. Germline V gives CDR1 DFQATT, CDR2 SNEGSKA (reference sequence). CDR3 sequence: CSARAGNEQFF. DNA of the CDR3: TGCAGTGCTAGAGCGGGGAATGAGCAGTTCTTC.

Many counts were recorded for this clonotype. V is TRBV6-1 and J is TRBJ2-3; tentatively, D is TRBD2 (6 bases). CDR3 size: 13 residues. The germline V gene has CDR1 MNHNS and CDR2 SASEGT. V lost 8 bases, J lost 0 bases, and 9 bases lay in between. CDR3: CASGGISTDTQYF. CDR3 DNA: TGTGCCAGCGGGGGGATAAGCACAGATACGCAGTATTTT.

This clonotype has at least ten counts. The gene calls are TRBV5-1 and TRBJ2-5, with no clear D. The CDR3 totals 13 residues. Deletions cut 2 bases from V and 2 bases from J, with 7 bases between. The germline V gene has CDR1 SGHRS and CDR2 YFSETQ. In DNA form, the CDR3 reads TGCGCCAGCAGCTTCACACCTCAAGAGACCCAGTACTTC. It yields the protein CASSFTPQETQYF. Combining the CDR3 with reference TRBV5-1 and TRBJ2-5 gives the whole variable domain KAGVTQTPRYLIKTRGQQVTLSCSPISGHRSVSWYQQTPGQGLQFLFEYFSETQRNKGNFPGRFSGRQFSNSRSEMNVSTLELGDSALYLCASSFTPQETQYFGPGTRLLVL.

This clonotype was counted a few times. V gene TRBV5-1 combines with J gene TRBJ2-3; 13 nucleotides align to TRBD2. CDR1 and CDR2 (germline): SGHRS, YFSETQ. The CDR3 spans 16 residues. J lost 4 bases, V lost 4 bases, and 6 bases had no gene match. CDR3 region: CASSLTSGGAPDTQYF. Here the CDR3 DNA reads TGCGCCAGCAGCCTAACTAGCGGGGGGGCTCCAGATACGCAGTATTTT.

V gene TRBV5-6 combines with J gene TRBJ2-2, with 8 bases matching TRBD2. V was clipped by 1 base and J by 2 bases; unmatched bases: 10. The CDR3 runs to 18 residues. Germline V gene data show CDR1 as SGHDT and CDR2 as YYEEEE. The CDR3 bases are TGTGCCAGCAGCTTGATGGCGGGGGGCAAGAGTAACACCGGGGAGCTGTTTTTT. Protein: CASSLMAGGKSNTGELFF.